Listed below are T cell receptor beta chains from one sample, sequenced in a study of blood T cells in healthy people across ages. TCRdb used MiXCR to reprocess the 5' RACE reads, holding one entry per CDR3 protein. The data show approximately 800,000 distinct CDR3 sequences, 56% seen once. The sequenced sample consisted of blood. The receptors stem from a man in his forties in good health. CDR3s include the opening cysteine and the closing phenylalanine or tryptophan. D genes are given only for firm matches. Clone size is stated in some rows and not others, as once, few, many or a class when expanded.

v_call	clone_size	d_call	j_call	cdr3_nt	cdr3_aa
TRBV7-7	once	NA	TRBJ1-1	TGTGCCAGCAGCTTATCTTCTAGTCGACGGAGAGTGAACACTGAAGCTTTCTTT	CASSLSSSRRRVNTEAFF
TRBV7-2	NA	TRBD2	TRBJ2-1	TGTGCCAGCAGCATCGGGAGGGGGTCCTACAATGAGCAGTTCTTC	CASSIGRGSYNEQFF
TRBV20-1	NA	TRBD1	TRBJ1-2	TGCAGTGCTGCACAGGGGGCGCTTGGCTACACCTTC	CSAAQGALGYTF
TRBV6-1	NA	TRBD2	TRBJ2-5	TGTGCCAGCAGTGAAGGCCCTAGCGGGAGCTATCAGGAGCAGTACTTC	CASSEGPSGSYQEQYF
TRBV20-1	NA	TRBD1	TRBJ1-6	TGCAGTGCTAATCGACAGGGGGCTGGTTCACCCCTCCACTTT	CSANRQGAGSPLHF
TRBV18	few	NA	TRBJ2-6	TGTGCCAGCTCACCAAGAAGTGGCTCTGGGGCCAACGTCCTGACTTTC	CASSPRSGSGANVLTF
TRBV24-1	NA	NA	TRBJ2-5	TGTGCCACCAGTGACTGGGCGCCGGCCGAAGAGACCCAGTACTTC	CATSDWAPAEETQYF
TRBV6-6	many	NA	TRBJ2-6	TGTGCCATAACGGCCCTCGGGGGGGCCAACGTCCTGACTTTC	CAITALGGANVLTF
TRBV29-1	NA	TRBD2	TRBJ2-2	TGCAGTCTTGGGGAGGGTGGAGAGCTGTTTTTT	CSLGEGGELFF
TRBV3-1	many	NA	TRBJ2-4	TGTGCCAGCAGCCAAGACCCCGGGGACAAAAACATTCAGTACTTC	CASSQDPGDKNIQYF
TRBV2	NA	TRBD1	TRBJ1-6	TGTGCCAGCACAGGACAGGGAATTCTCTATAATTCACCCCTCCACTTT	CASTGQGILYNSPLHF
TRBV7-3	NA	TRBD2	TRBJ2-7	TGTGCCAGCAGCTTAAATGGTCTAGCGGATTCCTACGAGCAGTACTTC	CASSLNGLADSYEQYF
TRBV4-3	NA	TRBD2	TRBJ2-3	TGCGCCAGCAGCCAAGAGGGCCGAGCGGGAGTGGATACGCAGTATTTT	CASSQEGRAGVDTQYF
TRBV11-3	NA	TRBD1	TRBJ2-7	TGTGCCAGCAGCTTCGTTGACACAGGGGGCCCTTACAGCTCCTACGAGCAGTACTTC	CASSFVDTGGPYSSYEQYF
TRBV7-8	NA	NA	TRBJ2-5	TGTGCCAGCAGCTGGACCTCGAGGGGAGAGACCCAGTACTTC	CASSWTSRGETQYF
TRBV11-2	NA	NA	TRBJ2-7	TGTGCCAGCAGCCCCCTCGGGGCCTACGAGCAGTACTTC	CASSPLGAYEQYF
TRBV24-1	NA	TRBD1	TRBJ2-1	TGTGCCACCAGTGATCCTCGGACAGGGATCTACAATGAGCAGTTCTTC	CATSDPRTGIYNEQFF
TRBV5-1	few	NA	TRBJ2-1	TGCGCCAGCAGCGCCTATTACAATGAGCAGTTCTTC	CASSAYYNEQFF
TRBV7-9	few	NA	TRBJ1-1	TGTGCCAGCAGCTTATTAGGTATTGAAGCTTTCTTT	CASSLLGIEAFF
TRBV28	NA	NA	TRBJ2-7	TGTGCCAGCAGCCGACCGGGGATCCACGAGCAGTACTTC	CASSRPGIHEQYF
TRBV7-2	few	TRBD2	TRBJ2-1	TGTGCCAGCAGCTTCGGGACTAGCGGGACGACTGAGCAGTTCTTC	CASSFGTSGTTEQFF
TRBV5-5	NA	NA	TRBJ1-5	TGTGCCAGCAGCTTTCGCGGAGATAGCAATCAGCCCCAGCATTTT	CASSFRGDSNQPQHF
TRBV28	few	NA	TRBJ2-3	TGTGCCAGCAGTCCACAATCTGATACGCAGTATTTT	CASSPQSDTQYF
TRBV11-2	NA	NA	TRBJ2-7	TGTGCCAGCAGCTTAGGCAGGTCCGGGAGTGTCCGACCCGGGCAGTACTTC	CASSLGRSGSVRPGQYF
TRBV29-1	NA	NA	TRBJ2-1	TGCAGCGTCCCCAGGGAGGTCAACAATGAGCAGTTCTTC	CSVPREVNNEQFF
TRBV18	few	NA	TRBJ2-5	TGTGCCAGCTCACCAAATATAGGGGATGAGACCCAGTACTTC	CASSPNIGDETQYF
TRBV20-1	NA	TRBD1	TRBJ1-1	TGCAGTGCTAGTAGCCACAGGGGGATGAACACTGAAGCTTTCTTT	CSASSHRGMNTEAFF
TRBV27	NA	NA	TRBJ1-6	TGTGCCAGCAGTTTGAAGGGTAGTTATTCACCCCTCCACTTT	CASSLKGSYSPLHF
TRBV5-1	NA	NA	TRBJ1-2	TGCGCCAGCAGCCCTGCAAACAGGAATGGCTACACCTTC	CASSPANRNGYTF
TRBV20-1	NA	TRBD2	TRBJ2-1	TGCAGTGCCCGGCCGGGACTAGCGACTTACAATGAGCAGTTCTTC	CSARPGLATYNEQFF
TRBV6-1	NA	NA	TRBJ1-5	TGTGCCAGCAGTGATGGACCGACAGTTCAGCCCCAGCATTTT	CASSDGPTVQPQHF
TRBV9	NA	NA	TRBJ2-3	TGTGCCAGCAGCGCGGGGGCCGGGACCACCTCCCATACGCAGTATTTT	CASSAGAGTTSHTQYF
TRBV7-2	NA	NA	TRBJ2-1	TGTGCCAGCAGCTTAACGTCTAGCACGTCTGACAATGAGCAGTTCTTC	CASSLTSSTSDNEQFF
TRBV12-3/TRBV12-4	NA	TRBD2	TRBJ2-7	TGTGCCAGCAGTTGGCGGGGGGGCGGAGAGGCCCAGTACTTC	CASSWRGGGEAQYF
TRBV9	NA	NA	TRBJ2-2	TGTGTCAGCAGCGTAGGTAGCACGTTGACCACCGGGGAGCTGTTTTTT	CVSSVGSTLTTGELFF
TRBV10-3	NA	TRBD2	TRBJ2-1	TGTGCCATCAACACCGGGACTAGCGATGACAGTGAGCAGTTCTTC	CAINTGTSDDSEQFF
TRBV7-2	NA	TRBD2	TRBJ2-7	TGTGCCAGCAGCACTAGCGGGAGGGAGCGGTACTTC	CASSTSGRERYF
TRBV28	NA	TRBD1	TRBJ2-7	TGTGCCAGCAGCAGAGCCGGGACAGGAGTATACGAGCAGTACTTC	CASSRAGTGVYEQYF
TRBV27	many	NA	TRBJ2-6	TGTGCCAGCAGTCCCAGCCTCTCTGGGGCCAACGTCCTGACTTTC	CASSPSLSGANVLTF
TRBV27	NA	NA	TRBJ1-5	TGTGCCAGCAGTCAGAAGGGGGGGCTAGATAGCAATCAGCCCCAGCATTTT	CASSQKGGLDSNQPQHF
TRBV3-1	few	NA	TRBJ2-6	TGTGCCAGCAGCCGGGACTTCTCTGGGGCCAACGTCCTGACTTTC	CASSRDFSGANVLTF
TRBV11-2	NA	TRBD1	TRBJ2-6	TGTGCCAGCAGCTCCACAATAGACAGGGGGGTTAAGTCCAACGTCCTGACTTTC	CASSSTIDRGVKSNVLTF
TRBV5-1	NA	NA	TRBJ2-1	TGCGCCAGCAGCTCTTACTACGGTTCCTACAGTGAGCAGTTCTTC	CASSSYYGSYSEQFF
TRBV29-1	few	NA	TRBJ1-1	TGCAGCGCCGCCCCGAACAGTTACACTGAAGCTTTCTTT	CSAAPNSYTEAFF
TRBV9	NA	NA	TRBJ2-1	TGTGCCAGCAGCGTAGACGGCAGGGTGGTCAATGAGCAGTTCTTC	CASSVDGRVVNEQFF
TRBV7-2	NA	NA	TRBJ2-3	TGTGCCAGCAGCTTAGGCGCAGCTACCACAGATACGCAGTATTTT	CASSLGAATTDTQYF
TRBV2	once	NA	TRBJ2-1	TGTGCCGGCAGTGAAGCGCTAGGAACGGCACGCCACAATGAGCAGTTCTTC	CAGSEALGTARHNEQFF
TRBV28	NA	TRBD2	TRBJ2-7	TGTGCCAGCAGGACTAGCGGGAGTCAGATAGCCTACGAGCAGTACTTC	CASRTSGSQIAYEQYF
TRBV29-1	NA	NA	TRBJ1-1	TGCAGCGTTGGGGCTTATCGGGACACTGAAGCTTTCTTT	CSVGAYRDTEAFF
TRBV6-5	few	TRBD2	TRBJ2-5	TGTGCCAGCAGTTACTCGTTAGCGGGAGATGGTGAGACCCAGTACTTC	CASSYSLAGDGETQYF